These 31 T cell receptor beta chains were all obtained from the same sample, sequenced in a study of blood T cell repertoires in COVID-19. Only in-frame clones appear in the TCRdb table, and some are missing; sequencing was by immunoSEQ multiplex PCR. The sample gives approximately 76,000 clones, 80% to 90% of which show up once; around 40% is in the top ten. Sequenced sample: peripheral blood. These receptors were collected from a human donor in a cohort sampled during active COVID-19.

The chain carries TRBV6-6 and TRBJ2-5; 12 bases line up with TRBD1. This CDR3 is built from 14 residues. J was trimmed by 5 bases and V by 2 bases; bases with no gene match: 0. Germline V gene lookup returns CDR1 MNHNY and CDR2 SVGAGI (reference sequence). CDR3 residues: CASSYGTGGETQYF. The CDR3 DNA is TGTGCCAGCAGTTACGGGACAGGGGGCGAGACCCAGTACTTC.

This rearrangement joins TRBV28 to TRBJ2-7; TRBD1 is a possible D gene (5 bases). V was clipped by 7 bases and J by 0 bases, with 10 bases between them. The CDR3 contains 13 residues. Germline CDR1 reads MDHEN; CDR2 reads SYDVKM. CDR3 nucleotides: TGTGCCAGCACTGGGGCGAACTCCTACGAGCAGTACTTC. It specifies CASTGANSYEQYF.

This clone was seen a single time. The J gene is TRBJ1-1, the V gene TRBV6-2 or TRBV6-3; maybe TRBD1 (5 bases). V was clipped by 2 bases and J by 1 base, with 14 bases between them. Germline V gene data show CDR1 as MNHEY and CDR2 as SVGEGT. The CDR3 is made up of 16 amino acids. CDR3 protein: CASSYRSGGTNTEAFF. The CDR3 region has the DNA TGTGCCAGCAGTTACCGGTCTGGAGGGACGAACACTGAAGCTTTCTTT.

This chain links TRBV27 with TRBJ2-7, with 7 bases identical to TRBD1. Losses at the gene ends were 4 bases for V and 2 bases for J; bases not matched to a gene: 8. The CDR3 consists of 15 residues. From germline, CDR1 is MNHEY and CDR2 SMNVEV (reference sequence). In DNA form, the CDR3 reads TGTGCCAGCAGTTCAGGGGGTATTGGGGCCTACGAGCAGTACTTC. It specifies CASSSGGIGAYEQYF.

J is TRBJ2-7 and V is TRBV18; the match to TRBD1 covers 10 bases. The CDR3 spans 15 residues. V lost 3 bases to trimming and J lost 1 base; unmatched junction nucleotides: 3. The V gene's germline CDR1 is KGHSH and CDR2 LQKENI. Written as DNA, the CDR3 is TGTGCCAGCTCACCCGGGGACAGGGGTTCCTACGAGCAGTACTTC. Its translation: CASSPGDRGSYEQYF.

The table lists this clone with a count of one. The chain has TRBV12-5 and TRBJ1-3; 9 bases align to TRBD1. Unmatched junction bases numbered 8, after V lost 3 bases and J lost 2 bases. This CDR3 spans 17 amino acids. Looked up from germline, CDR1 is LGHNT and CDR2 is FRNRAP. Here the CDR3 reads CASGFHRDREPGNTIYF. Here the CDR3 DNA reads TGTGCTAGTGGTTTTCACCGGGACAGGGAACCTGGAAACACCATATATTTT.

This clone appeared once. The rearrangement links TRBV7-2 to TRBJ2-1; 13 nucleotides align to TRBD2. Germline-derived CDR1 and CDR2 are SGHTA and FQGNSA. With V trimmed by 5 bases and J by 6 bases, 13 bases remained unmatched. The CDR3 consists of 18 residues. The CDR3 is CASSRSRTSGSWVNEQFF. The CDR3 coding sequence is TGTGCCAGCAGCCGCAGCCGGACTAGCGGGAGTTGGGTCAATGAGCAGTTCTTC.

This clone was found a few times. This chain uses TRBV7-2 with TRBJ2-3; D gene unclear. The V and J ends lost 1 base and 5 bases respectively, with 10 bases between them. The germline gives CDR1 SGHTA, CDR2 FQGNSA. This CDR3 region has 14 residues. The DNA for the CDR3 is TGTGCCAGCAGCTTAGATTTATCGGGAGATACGCAGTATTTT. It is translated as CASSLDLSGDTQYF.

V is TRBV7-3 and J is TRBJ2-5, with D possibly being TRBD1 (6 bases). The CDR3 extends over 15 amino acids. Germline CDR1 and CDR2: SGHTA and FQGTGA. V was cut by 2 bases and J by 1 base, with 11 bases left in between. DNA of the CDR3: TGTGCCAGCAGCTTACGCGGCAGGGGCCAAGAGACCCAGTACTTC. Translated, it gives CASSLRGRGQETQYF.

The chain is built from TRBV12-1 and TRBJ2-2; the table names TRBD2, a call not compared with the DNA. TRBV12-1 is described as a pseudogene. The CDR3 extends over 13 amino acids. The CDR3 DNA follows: TGTGCCAGCAGCCGAATCGGGACCGGGGAGCTGTTTTTT. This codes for CASSRIGTGELFF.

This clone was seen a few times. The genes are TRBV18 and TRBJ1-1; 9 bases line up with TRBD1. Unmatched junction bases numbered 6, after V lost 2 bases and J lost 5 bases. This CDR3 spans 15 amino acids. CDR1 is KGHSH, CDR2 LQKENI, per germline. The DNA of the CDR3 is TGTGCCAGCTCACCAGGGACAGGGAGTGTGACTGAAGCTTTCTTT. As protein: CASSPGTGSVTEAFF.

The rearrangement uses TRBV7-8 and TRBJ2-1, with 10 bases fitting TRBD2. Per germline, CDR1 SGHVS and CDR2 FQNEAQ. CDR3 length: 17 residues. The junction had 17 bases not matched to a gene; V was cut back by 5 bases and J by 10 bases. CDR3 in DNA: TGTGCCAGCAGCCCTAAGTCGGGGGGGCTAGCGGGAGTCGAGCAGTTCTTC. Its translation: CASSPKSGGLAGVEQFF.

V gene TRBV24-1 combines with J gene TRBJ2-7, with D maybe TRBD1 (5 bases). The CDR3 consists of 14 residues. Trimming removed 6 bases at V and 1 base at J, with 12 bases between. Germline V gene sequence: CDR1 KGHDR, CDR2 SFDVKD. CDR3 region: CATSHPGQSYEQYF. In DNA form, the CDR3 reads TGTGCCACCAGTCATCCAGGGCAATCCTACGAGCAGTACTTC.

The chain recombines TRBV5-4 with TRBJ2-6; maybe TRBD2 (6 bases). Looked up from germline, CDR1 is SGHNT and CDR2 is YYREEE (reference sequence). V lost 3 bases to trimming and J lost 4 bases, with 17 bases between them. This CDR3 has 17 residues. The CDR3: CASSSGTAGRGANVLTF. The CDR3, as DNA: TGTGCCAGCAGCTCAGGTACAGCGGGTCGGGGGGCCAACGTCCTGACTTTC.

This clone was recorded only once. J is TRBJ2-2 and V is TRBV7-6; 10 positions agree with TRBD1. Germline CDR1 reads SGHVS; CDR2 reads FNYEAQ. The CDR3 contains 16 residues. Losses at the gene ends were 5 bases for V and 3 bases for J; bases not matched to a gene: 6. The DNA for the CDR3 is TGTGCCAGCAGCCCGGACAGGGGGTCTTACACCGGGGAGCTGTTTTTT. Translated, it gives CASSPDRGSYTGELFF.

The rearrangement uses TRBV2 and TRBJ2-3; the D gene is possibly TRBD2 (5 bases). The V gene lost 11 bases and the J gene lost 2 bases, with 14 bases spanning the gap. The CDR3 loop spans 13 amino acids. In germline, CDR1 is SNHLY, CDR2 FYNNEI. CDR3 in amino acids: CAVGGLFTDTQYF. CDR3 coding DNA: TGTGCCGTCGGAGGCCTTTTCACAGATACGCAGTATTTT.

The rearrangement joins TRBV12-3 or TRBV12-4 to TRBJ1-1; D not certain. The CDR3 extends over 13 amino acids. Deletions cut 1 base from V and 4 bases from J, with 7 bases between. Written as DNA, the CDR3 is TGTGCCAGCAGTTTAGAAGGAGGCACTGAAGCTTTCTTT. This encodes CASSLEGGTEAFF.

CDR3 nucleotides: TGTGCCAGCAGCCAAGATAACGGGGAGCAAGAGACCCAGTACTTC. This encodes CASSQDNGEQETQYF. This chain joins TRBV3-1 (or the pseudogene TRBV3-2) and TRBJ2-5, with D maybe TRBD2 (5 bases). Germline V gives CDR1 LGHDT, CDR2 YNNKEL (reference sequence). The CDR3 loop spans 15 amino acids. Trimming removed 0 bases at V and 2 bases at J, with 10 bases between.

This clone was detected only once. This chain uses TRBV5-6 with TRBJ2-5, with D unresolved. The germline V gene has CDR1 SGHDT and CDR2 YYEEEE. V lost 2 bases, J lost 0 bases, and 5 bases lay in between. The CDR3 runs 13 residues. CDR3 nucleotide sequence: TGTGCCAGCAGCTTTACAGACCAAGAGACCCAGTACTTC. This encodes CASSFTDQETQYF.

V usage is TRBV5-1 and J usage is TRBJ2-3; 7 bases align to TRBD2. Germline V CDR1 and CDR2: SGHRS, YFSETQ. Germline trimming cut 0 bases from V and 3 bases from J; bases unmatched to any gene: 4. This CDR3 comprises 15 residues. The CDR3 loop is CASSLVGRRTDTQYF. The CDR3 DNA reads TGCGCCAGCAGCTTGGTCGGGAGGAGGACAGATACGCAGTATTTT.

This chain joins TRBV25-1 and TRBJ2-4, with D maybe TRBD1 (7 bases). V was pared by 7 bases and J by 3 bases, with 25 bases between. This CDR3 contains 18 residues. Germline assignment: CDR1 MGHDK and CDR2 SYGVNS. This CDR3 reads CASMEGTVPLWGKNIQYF. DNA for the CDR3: TGTGCCAGCATGGAGGGGACAGTTCCTTTGTGGGGCAAAAACATTCAGTACTTC.

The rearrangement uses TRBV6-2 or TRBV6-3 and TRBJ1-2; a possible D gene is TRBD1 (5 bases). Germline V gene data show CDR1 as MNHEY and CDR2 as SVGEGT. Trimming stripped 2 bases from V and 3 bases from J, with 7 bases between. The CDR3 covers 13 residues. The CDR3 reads CASSYGTDYGYTF. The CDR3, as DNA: TGTGCCAGCAGTTACGGGACTGACTATGGCTACACCTTC.

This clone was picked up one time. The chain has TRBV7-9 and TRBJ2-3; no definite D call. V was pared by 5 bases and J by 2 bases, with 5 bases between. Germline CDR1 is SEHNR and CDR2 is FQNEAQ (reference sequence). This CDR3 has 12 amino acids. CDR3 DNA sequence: TGTGCCAGCAGCACACACACAGATACGCAGTATTTT. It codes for CASSTHTDTQYF.

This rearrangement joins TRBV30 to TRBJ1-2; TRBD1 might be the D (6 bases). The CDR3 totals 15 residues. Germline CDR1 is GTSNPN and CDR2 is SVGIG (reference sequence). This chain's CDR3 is CVLTGGVSSYYGYTF. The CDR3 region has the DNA TGTGTGTTAACGGGGGGCGTCTCGTCGTACTATGGCTACACCTTC.

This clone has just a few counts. CDR3 residues: CASSDWGVAFF. As DNA, the CDR3 is TGTGCCAGCAGTGATTGGGGGGTAGCTTTCTTT. This rearrangement joins TRBV6-1 to TRBJ1-1, with a weak D call TRBD1 (5 bases). V was pared by 3 bases and J by 10 bases, with 9 bases between. CDR3 length equals 11 residues. Germline assignment: CDR1 MNHNS and CDR2 SASEGT.

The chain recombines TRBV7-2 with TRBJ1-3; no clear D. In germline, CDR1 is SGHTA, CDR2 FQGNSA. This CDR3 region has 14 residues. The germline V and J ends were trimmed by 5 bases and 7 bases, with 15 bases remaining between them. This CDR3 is CASSTKASGNTIYF. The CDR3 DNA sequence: TGTGCCAGCAGCACGAAGGCATCGGGGAACACCATATATTTT. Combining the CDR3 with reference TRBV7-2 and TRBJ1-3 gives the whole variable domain GAGVSQSPSNKVTEKGKDVELRCDPISGHTALYWYRQSLGQGLEFLIYFQGNSAPDKSGLPSDRFSAERTGGSVSTLTIQRTQQEDSAVYLCASSTKASGNTIYFGEGSWLTVV.

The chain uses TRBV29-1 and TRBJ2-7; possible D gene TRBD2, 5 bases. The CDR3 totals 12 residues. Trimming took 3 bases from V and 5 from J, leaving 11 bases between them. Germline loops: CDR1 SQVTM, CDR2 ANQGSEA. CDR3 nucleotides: TGCAGCGTTGATGAGGGAATGGACGAGCAGTACTTC. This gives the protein CSVDEGMDEQYF.

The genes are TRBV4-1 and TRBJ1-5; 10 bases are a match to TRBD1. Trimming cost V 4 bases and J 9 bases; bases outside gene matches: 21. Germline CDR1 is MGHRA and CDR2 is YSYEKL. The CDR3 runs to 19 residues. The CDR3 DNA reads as TGCGCCAGCAGCCCGCACAAAGGATTAAGACAGGGGGCTTACCTGCCCCAGCATTTT. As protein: CASSPHKGLRQGAYLPQHF.

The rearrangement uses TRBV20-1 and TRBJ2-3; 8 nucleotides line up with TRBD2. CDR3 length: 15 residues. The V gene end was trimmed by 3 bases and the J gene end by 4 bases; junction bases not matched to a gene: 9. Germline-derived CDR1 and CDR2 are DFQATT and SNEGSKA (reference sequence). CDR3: CSASYERESPDTQYF. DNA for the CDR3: TGCAGTGCTAGTTACGAGCGGGAGTCCCCAGATACGCAGTATTTT.

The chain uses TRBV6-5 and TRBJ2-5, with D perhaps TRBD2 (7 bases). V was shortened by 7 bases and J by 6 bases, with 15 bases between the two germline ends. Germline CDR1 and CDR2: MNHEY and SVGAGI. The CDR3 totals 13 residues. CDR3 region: CASNQGGGKTQYF. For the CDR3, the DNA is TGTGCCAGCAACCAAGGGGGGGGAAAGACCCAGTACTTC.

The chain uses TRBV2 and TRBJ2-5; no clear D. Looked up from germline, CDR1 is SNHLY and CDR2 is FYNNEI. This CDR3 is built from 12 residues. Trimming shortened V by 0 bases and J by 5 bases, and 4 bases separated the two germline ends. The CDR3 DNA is TGTGCCAGCAGTGAAGCTCCGGAGACCCAGTACTTC. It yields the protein CASSEAPETQYF.